This T cell receptor (beta chain) was profiled in a study of Ad26.COV2.S vaccination and SARS-CoV-2 variants. The table came from immunoSEQ multiplex PCR; TCRdb's copy has only in-frame clones and leaves some out. The sample includes approximately 420,000 clones, 75% to 90% seen only once; the top ten take roughly 3.2%. Indicated treatment: roughly 18 received Ad26.COV2.S at low or high dose, single or two shots; roughly five received placebo; per-sample allocation not given. The study sampled participants on day 63 after the first vaccine or placebo injection. The CDR3 is 11 amino acids. Germline values: CDR1 WSHSY, CDR2 SAAADI. V gave up 3 bases and J gave up 7 bases, with 6 bases separating them.

The receptor's source is a person between 18 and 65 years old who received the Ad26.COV2.S COVID-19 vaccine or a placebo. The chain couples TRBV10-2 to TRBJ1-1, with D unresolved. The sequencing used peripheral blood, collected in a trial of Ad26.COV2.S vaccine versus placebo. The CDR3 coding sequence is TGCGCCAGCAGTGAAGGAGGTGAAGCTTTCTTT. Amino acids: CASSEGGEAFF.